Following are 16 T cell receptor beta chains from one sample sequenced in a study of blood T cells in healthy people across ages. A second PCR of 7 to 11 cycles used a sample-barcoded 5' primer and a J-beta primer mix. TCRdb ran MiXCR on the 5' RACE reads and lists one entry per CDR3 protein. The sample holds about 730,000 distinct CDR3 sequences, roughly 44% seen once. Source material: blood. These receptors originate from a woman aged 55 to 70 in good health.

This clonotype was detected ten times or more. The gene calls are TRBV7-3 and TRBJ2-5, with 9 bases fitting TRBD1. V lost 3 bases and J lost 5; bases outside the gene matches: 7. Germline lookup yields CDR1 SGHTA and CDR2 FQGTGA. The CDR3 has 15 amino acids. CDR3 in amino acids: CASSFGDRESETQYF. The CDR3 region has the DNA TGTGCCAGCAGCTTCGGGGACAGGGAATCGGAGACCCAGTACTTC.

This clonotype was found a few times. CDR3: CASGSLGAAHTEAFF. In nucleotides, the CDR3 is TGTGCCAGCGGCTCTTTAGGGGCGGCCCACACTGAAGCTTTCTTT. V gene TRBV6-6 combines with J gene TRBJ1-1; a weak D match, TRBD1 (5 bases). Germline V lookup: CDR1 MNHNY, CDR2 SVGAGI (reference sequence). The CDR3 contains 15 residues. V was cut by 8 bases and J by 3 bases, with 19 bases left in between.

This clonotype occurred a few times. The chain links TRBV20-1 to TRBJ1-2, with 9 positions matching TRBD1. Germline V CDR1 and CDR2: DFQATT, SNEGSKA (reference sequence). CDR3 length equals 17 residues. J gave up 4 bases and V 0 bases, and 12 bases lay outside the gene matches. CDR3: CSARDYYSGTGPYGYTF. In DNA form, the CDR3 reads TGCAGTGCTAGAGACTATTACTCCGGGACAGGGCCCTATGGCTACACCTTC.

This clonotype was seen only a few times. The chain joins TRBV10-3 to TRBJ2-5, with 12 bases identical to TRBD2. The CDR3 contains 19 residues. Germline CDR1 reads ENHRY; CDR2 reads SYGVKD. Germline trimming cut 3 bases from V and 11 bases from J; bases unmatched to any gene: 22. CDR3 in DNA: TGTGCCATCAGTGATAGCGGTCTCGAGACTAGCGGGAGTTGGTATGAGCAGTACTTC. It specifies CAISDSGLETSGSWYEQYF.

This clonotype was seen ten or more times. The V and J genes are TRBV27 and TRBJ2-5; TRBD1 might be the D (6 bases). V was cut by 6 bases and J by 1 base, with 12 bases left in between. Germline V gives CDR1 MNHEY, CDR2 SMNVEV (reference sequence). This CDR3 is 14 amino acids long. The CDR3 sequence is CASSFRGGQETQYF. CDR3 nucleotide sequence: TGTGCCAGCAGCTTTAGAGGGGGCCAAGAGACCCAGTACTTC.

Details on this clonotype: It may be a read error: a sequence one base away is much more abundant. This chain links TRBV18 with TRBJ2-7; D is perhaps TRBD1 (5 bases). Germline V gene lookup returns CDR1 KGHSH and CDR2 LQKENI. The CDR3 consists of 13 residues. Trimming pared 0 bases from V and 4 bases from J, leaving 7 bases between. In DNA, the CDR3 is TGTGCCAGCTCACCACCGGCAGGGTACGAGCAGTACTTC. Its protein product is CASSPPAGYEQYF.

The sample holds a few counts of this clonotype. The chain joins TRBV20-1 to TRBJ1-5; D ambiguous. Germline values: CDR1 DFQATT, CDR2 SNEGSKA (reference sequence). V was trimmed by 3 bases and J by 0 bases, leaving 12 bases between them. The CDR3 consists of 15 residues. The CDR3 protein is CSASFLGNSNQPQHF. The CDR3 bases are TGCAGTGCTAGTTTTTTAGGGAATAGCAATCAGCCCCAGCATTTT.

The V and J genes are TRBV29-1 and TRBJ2-1; the D gene is possibly TRBD2 (6 bases). V was cut by 7 bases and J by 7 bases, with 11 bases left in between. The CDR3 length is 11 residues. Germline values: CDR1 SQVTM, CDR2 ANQGSEA. CDR3 nucleotides: TGCAGCGGACAGAGCGGGAATGAGCAGTTCTTC. Residues: CSGQSGNEQFF.

This clonotype was seen repeatedly, ten times or more. CDR3 protein: CSVGQGVYEQYF. The CDR3 DNA is TGCAGCGTTGGACAGGGGGTCTACGAGCAGTACTTC. The V call is TRBV29-1, the J call TRBJ2-7; 9 nucleotides agree with TRBD1. V dropped 4 bases and J dropped 3; count of bases not matched to a gene: 1. This CDR3 region has 12 residues. The germline gives CDR1 SQVTM, CDR2 ANQGSEA.

This chain joins TRBV9 and TRBJ1-6; D call uncertain. Germline loops: CDR1 SGDLS, CDR2 YYNGEE. Trimming stripped 0 bases from V and 2 bases from J, with 9 bases between. The CDR3 is 16 residues long. This chain's CDR3 is CASSVGSEPYNSPLHF. The CDR3 coding sequence is TGTGCCAGCAGCGTAGGTAGTGAACCCTATAATTCACCCCTCCACTTT. The variable domain in full, completed from reference TRBV9 and TRBJ1-6, reads DSGVTQTPKHLITATGQRVTLRCSPRSGDLSVYWYQQSLDQGLQFLIQYYNGEERAKGNILERFSAQQFPDLHSELNLSSLELGDSALYFCASSVGSEPYNSPLHFGNGTRLTVT.

The chain uses TRBV6-1 and TRBJ1-1; D gene unclear. The CDR3 loop spans 14 amino acids. Trimming stripped 4 bases from V and 0 bases from J, with 9 bases between. Germline V lookup: CDR1 MNHNS, CDR2 SASEGT. The chain's CDR3 is CASSGRVMNTEAFF. CDR3 coding DNA: TGTGCCAGCAGTGGACGGGTAATGAACACTGAAGCTTTCTTT.

The chain is built from TRBV6-5 and TRBJ2-5; tentatively, D is TRBD2 (6 bases). The DNA matches TRBJ2-7 better at its end, which makes the J call doubtful. The CDR3 consists of 13 residues. Germline V gene sequence: CDR1 MNHEY, CDR2 SVGAGI. This CDR3 is CASVSRTIYEQYF. The CDR3 DNA is TGTGCCAGCGTGTCAAGGACTATCTACGAGCAGTACTTC.

This clonotype showed up just a few times. This chain connects TRBV6-1 to TRBJ1-5, with D unresolved. Germline V gene sequence: CDR1 MNHNS, CDR2 SASEGT. This CDR3 contains 17 residues. V lost 5 bases, J lost 0 bases, and 17 bases lay in between. Here the CDR3 DNA reads TGTGCCAGCAGTCCCCTTTTACGCAGCAATAGCAATCAGCCCCAGCATTTT. Its protein is CASSPLLRSNSNQPQHF.

The chain couples TRBV6-2 or TRBV6-3 to TRBJ2-1; 8 nucleotides align to TRBD1. Germline CDR1 and CDR2: MNHEY and SVGEGT. The CDR3 loop spans 15 amino acids. The V and J ends lost 5 bases and 5 bases, in that order; junction bases with no gene match: 8. The chain's CDR3 is CASSRDRRNDNEQFF. Here the CDR3 DNA reads TGTGCCAGCAGTCGGGACAGGAGAAATGACAATGAGCAGTTCTTC.

This clonotype was recorded a few times. The J gene is TRBJ2-5, the V gene TRBV9, with TRBD1 identical over 8 bases. J was trimmed by 4 bases and V by 3 bases; bases with no gene match: 14. The CDR3 loop spans 17 amino acids. Germline V gene data show CDR1 as SGDLS and CDR2 as YYNGEE. This chain's CDR3 is CASSAPRDRSWGETQYF. The CDR3 DNA is TGTGCCAGCAGCGCACCCCGGGACAGGTCATGGGGAGAGACCCAGTACTTC.

The genes are TRBV9 and TRBJ1-2; 8 bases map to TRBD1. Germline lookup yields CDR1 SGDLS and CDR2 YYNGEE. The CDR3 has 16 amino acids. With V trimmed by 0 bases and J by 3 bases, 7 bases remained unmatched. CDR3 region: CASSVEAGGNDYGYTF. DNA for the CDR3: TGTGCCAGCAGCGTAGAAGCAGGGGGCAACGACTATGGCTACACCTTC.